A selection of T cell receptor beta chains follows, all from one sample in a study of regulatory and conventional T cells in RAG deficiency. Produced via immunoSEQ multiplex PCR; TCRdb's table is partial and in-frame only. Of some 30,000 clones in the sample, about 90% were seen once. These records were also assigned to another study, of regulatory T cells.

Specimen: CD8+ T cells sorted from blood. The receptors were sampled from a human donor in good health. Both conserved end residues are part of each CDR3. Fields, in order: CDR3 DNA, CDR3 protein, D gene, clone size, J gene, V gene. A D gene is named only where the DNA matches it firmly. Rows may omit the clone size; those that give it use once, few, many or a size class.

CDR3 DNA: TGTGCCAGCAGCCCGTCCACAGGGTTGTACCACGAGCAGTACTTC; CDR3 protein: CASSPSTGLYHEQYF; D gene: .; clone size: .; J gene: TRBJ2-7; V gene: TRBV27
CDR3 DNA: TGTGCCAGCAGCCAAGAGCTGACATTGAATTCACCCCTCCACTTT; CDR3 protein: CASSQELTLNSPLHF; D gene: .; clone size: .; J gene: TRBJ1-6; V gene: TRBV4-2
CDR3 DNA: TGCGCCAGCAGCCAAGCGGGTGGGTACACTGAAGCTTTCTTT; CDR3 protein: CASSQAGGYTEAFF; D gene: .; clone size: .; J gene: TRBJ1-1; V gene: TRBV4-1
CDR3 DNA: TGTGCCAGCAGCTTGGGGATAGGCGGGATGAACACCGGGGAGCTGTTTTTT; CDR3 protein: CASSLGIGGMNTGELFF; D gene: .; clone size: .; J gene: TRBJ2-2; V gene: TRBV13
CDR3 DNA: TGTGCCAGCAGCCTCGGGACTAGCGGGTCTAATGAGCAGTTCTTC; CDR3 protein: CASSLGTSGSNEQFF; D gene: TRBD2; clone size: .; J gene: TRBJ2-1; V gene: TRBV7-3
CDR3 DNA: TGTGCCAGCAGTTACCCCGTGGGGACAGCCGACAATGAGCAGTTCTTC; CDR3 protein: CASSYPVGTADNEQFF; D gene: TRBD1; clone size: .; J gene: TRBJ2-1; V gene: TRBV6-5
CDR3 DNA: TGTGCCAGCAGCTCGGGACTAGCCGGCCCAGATACGCAGTATTTT; CDR3 protein: CASSSGLAGPDTQYF; D gene: TRBD2; clone size: .; J gene: TRBJ2-3; V gene: TRBV7-9
CDR3 DNA: TGTGCCAGCAGTTACTCGGTGGGCATGAACACTGAAGCTTTCTTT; CDR3 protein: CASSYSVGMNTEAFF; D gene: .; clone size: once; J gene: TRBJ1-1; V gene: TRBV6-5
CDR3 DNA: TGTGCCAGCAGCTTAGGAGGCAGCGGGGGGCCTGCCTACAATGAGCAGTTCTTC; CDR3 protein: CASSLGGSGGPAYNEQFF; D gene: TRBD2; clone size: .; J gene: TRBJ2-1; V gene: TRBV7-9
CDR3 DNA: TGTGCCAGCAGTCCGACGGGAAGCAATCAGCCCCAGCATTTT; CDR3 protein: CASSPTGSNQPQHF; D gene: .; clone size: .; J gene: TRBJ1-5; V gene: TRBV27
CDR3 DNA: TGTGCCAGCAGTTTATTAACATACAACACCGGGGAGCTGTTTTTT; CDR3 protein: CASSLLTYNTGELFF; D gene: .; clone size: few; J gene: TRBJ2-2; V gene: TRBV28
CDR3 DNA: TGTGCCAGCAGCTTGCCAGCGGCAGGTGGCTACGAGCAGTACTTC; CDR3 protein: CASSLPAAGGYEQYF; D gene: .; clone size: once; J gene: TRBJ2-7; V gene: TRBV5-6
CDR3 DNA: TGTGCCAGCTCACCCTACGAGGGAACCGGGGAGCTGTTTTTT; CDR3 protein: CASSPYEGTGELFF; D gene: .; clone size: .; J gene: TRBJ2-2; V gene: TRBV18
CDR3 DNA: TGTGCCAGCAGCCAAGGGGGCCAGGGAAGAGCCGGGGAGCTGTTTTTT; CDR3 protein: CASSQGGQGRAGELFF; D gene: .; clone size: .; J gene: TRBJ2-2; V gene: TRBV14
CDR3 DNA: TGTGCCTGGAGTGTGGGCACAGCGACCTACGAGCAGTACTTC; CDR3 protein: CAWSVGTATYEQYF; D gene: .; clone size: .; J gene: TRBJ2-7; V gene: TRBV30
CDR3 DNA: TGTGCCAGCAGTGTGCGACCAGCATACGAGCAGTACTTC; CDR3 protein: CASSVRPAYEQYF; D gene: .; clone size: .; J gene: TRBJ2-7; V gene: TRBV2
CDR3 DNA: TGTGCCAGCACCGAGGGGGGGAACTCCTACAATGAGCAGTTCTTC; CDR3 protein: CASTEGGNSYNEQFF; D gene: .; clone size: .; J gene: TRBJ2-1; V gene: TRBV6-6
CDR3 DNA: TGTGCCAGCAGCGAGCCCGACGGAGAGACCCAGTACTTC; CDR3 protein: CASSEPDGETQYF; D gene: .; clone size: .; J gene: TRBJ2-5; V gene: TRBV9
CDR3 DNA: TGTGCCAGCAGTCCCTCGGAGGCCGCGGGTAATTCACCCCTCCACTTT; CDR3 protein: CASSPSEAAGNSPLHF; D gene: .; clone size: .; J gene: TRBJ1-6; V gene: TRBV28
CDR3 DNA: TGTGCTAGTGGTTTGGCTCGTAACCGGTCCCCCGAAGCTTTCTTT; CDR3 protein: CASGLARNRSPEAFF; D gene: .; clone size: .; J gene: TRBJ1-1; V gene: TRBV12-5
CDR3 DNA: TGTGCCAGCAGCCCGGGAGTAGTACTAAATACTGAAGCTTTCTTT; CDR3 protein: CASSPGVVLNTEAFF; D gene: .; clone size: .; J gene: TRBJ1-1; V gene: TRBV2
CDR3 DNA: TGTGCCACGTCCGGCGGGCCATACGAGCAGTACTTC; CDR3 protein: CATSGGPYEQYF; D gene: .; clone size: .; J gene: TRBJ2-7; V gene: TRBV27
CDR3 DNA: TGTGCCAGCAGTATCAGGGAAGATAGGCAGCCCCAGCATTTT; CDR3 protein: CASSIREDRQPQHF; D gene: .; clone size: .; J gene: TRBJ1-5; V gene: TRBV6-6
CDR3 DNA: TGTGCCAGCAGACCCGACTATTTTGTCCAAGAGACCCAGTACTTC; CDR3 protein: CASRPDYFVQETQYF; D gene: .; clone size: .; J gene: TRBJ2-5; V gene: TRBV6-1
CDR3 DNA: TGTGCCAGCAGTTACCTCGGGCCTTCCTACAATGAGCAGTTCTTC; CDR3 protein: CASSYLGPSYNEQFF; D gene: .; clone size: .; J gene: TRBJ2-1; V gene: TRBV6-6
CDR3 DNA: TGTGCCAGCAGCTTGCGAGGGGGCGGTTATAATTCACCCCTCCACTTT; CDR3 protein: CASSLRGGGYNSPLHF; D gene: TRBD1; clone size: .; J gene: TRBJ1-6; V gene: TRBV7-8
CDR3 DNA: TGTGCCAGCAGCGACGGGACAGCCAGAAACTATGGCTACACCTTC; CDR3 protein: CASSDGTARNYGYTF; D gene: TRBD1; clone size: .; J gene: TRBJ1-2; V gene: TRBV13
CDR3 DNA: TGTGCCAGCAGCTACAACGGACAGGGTGCCGGGGAGCTGTTTTTT; CDR3 protein: CASSYNGQGAGELFF; D gene: TRBD1; clone size: .; J gene: TRBJ2-2; V gene: TRBV7-6
CDR3 DNA: TGTGCCAGCAGCTTAGCGCGTGAAACAGGGAGCTACACCTTC; CDR3 protein: CASSLARETGSYTF; D gene: .; clone size: .; J gene: TRBJ1-2; V gene: TRBV7-8
CDR3 DNA: TGTGCCAGCAGCTCCGGGCTCGACGAGCAGTACTTC; CDR3 protein: CASSSGLDEQYF; D gene: .; clone size: .; J gene: TRBJ2-7; V gene: TRBV7-9
CDR3 DNA: TGTGCCAGCAGTTATGGGGGGGCGGCTGGCTACACCTTC; CDR3 protein: CASSYGGAAGYTF; D gene: .; clone size: once; J gene: TRBJ1-2; V gene: TRBV6-1
CDR3 DNA: TGTGCCAGCAGCCCTCGACAGGACACCTACGAGCAGTACTTC; CDR3 protein: CASSPRQDTYEQYF; D gene: .; clone size: .; J gene: TRBJ2-7; V gene: TRBV9
CDR3 DNA: TGTGCCAGCAGTCGTACGGGACCTTTCTACGAGCAGTACTTC; CDR3 protein: CASSRTGPFYEQYF; D gene: .; clone size: .; J gene: TRBJ2-7; V gene: TRBV27
CDR3 DNA: TGTGCCAGCAGTCCAGATCCGGGACTAGCATCAGAGCAGTACTTC; CDR3 protein: CASSPDPGLASEQYF; D gene: TRBD2; clone size: .; J gene: TRBJ2-7; V gene: TRBV5-6
CDR3 DNA: TGTGCCAGCAGCCTATATAATTCACCCCTCCACTTT; CDR3 protein: CASSLYNSPLHF; D gene: .; clone size: .; J gene: TRBJ1-6; V gene: TRBV14
CDR3 DNA: TGCAGCGTATGGGCGTCAACTAATGAAAAACTGTTTTTT; CDR3 protein: CSVWASTNEKLFF; D gene: .; clone size: .; J gene: TRBJ1-4; V gene: TRBV29-1
CDR3 DNA: TGTGCCAGCAGCCCCGGGCCCAACTACGAGCAGTACTTC; CDR3 protein: CASSPGPNYEQYF; D gene: .; clone size: .; J gene: TRBJ2-7; V gene: TRBV7-2
CDR3 DNA: TGTGCCAGCAGTGTAACAGGGGGTTTCAACAATGAGCAGTTCTTC; CDR3 protein: CASSVTGGFNNEQFF; D gene: TRBD1; clone size: .; J gene: TRBJ2-1; V gene: TRBV27
CDR3 DNA: TGCAGCGTTTCTGAGGGAGAGCAGTTCTTC; CDR3 protein: CSVSEGEQFF; D gene: .; clone size: once; J gene: TRBJ2-1; V gene: TRBV29-1
CDR3 DNA: TGTGCCAGCAGTTACTCACGGAGCTCCTATAATTCACCCCTCCACTTT; CDR3 protein: CASSYSRSSYNSPLHF; D gene: .; clone size: once; J gene: TRBJ1-6; V gene: TRBV6-5
CDR3 DNA: TGTGCCAGTTCGGACGGGGACACTGAAGCTTTCTTT; CDR3 protein: CASSDGDTEAFF; D gene: .; clone size: once; J gene: TRBJ1-1; V gene: TRBV19
CDR3 DNA: TGTGCCAGCAGTGAAGACTACAACTACGAGCAGTACTTC; CDR3 protein: CASSEDYNYEQYF; D gene: .; clone size: .; J gene: TRBJ2-7; V gene: TRBV2
CDR3 DNA: TGTGCCAGTAGTATGTCTCAGAATAATCAGCCCCAGCATTTT; CDR3 protein: CASSMSQNNQPQHF; D gene: .; clone size: medium-sized; J gene: TRBJ1-5; V gene: TRBV19
CDR3 DNA: TGTGCCAGCAGTTACGAGACAGGGGTCACTGAAGCTTTCTTT; CDR3 protein: CASSYETGVTEAFF; D gene: TRBD1; clone size: .; J gene: TRBJ1-1; V gene: TRBV6-5
CDR3 DNA: TGTGCCAGCAGCACCCCCGCGGGTGTGACCCAGTACTTC; CDR3 protein: CASSTPAGVTQYF; D gene: .; clone size: .; J gene: TRBJ2-5; V gene: TRBV7-2
CDR3 DNA: TGCGCCAGCAGCTCCGTCGGAGGGGAGAACACTGAAGCTTTCTTT; CDR3 protein: CASSSVGGENTEAFF; D gene: .; clone size: .; J gene: TRBJ1-1; V gene: TRBV5-1
CDR3 DNA: TGTGCCAGCAGCCCTCAATCCGGGGACGGCTACACCTTC; CDR3 protein: CASSPQSGDGYTF; D gene: .; clone size: .; J gene: TRBJ1-2; V gene: TRBV11-2
CDR3 DNA: TGTGCCAGCAGTTTAAGCAGCCAAGAGACCCAGTACTTC; CDR3 protein: CASSLSSQETQYF; D gene: .; clone size: .; J gene: TRBJ2-5; V gene: TRBV27
CDR3 DNA: TGTGCCAGCAGCTTAGGGGGGCCTAACACTGAAGCTTTCTTT; CDR3 protein: CASSLGGPNTEAFF; D gene: .; clone size: .; J gene: TRBJ1-1; V gene: TRBV7-6
CDR3 DNA: TGCGCCAGCAGCTCAGAGTGGGTTTCCTACGAGCAGTACTTC; CDR3 protein: CASSSEWVSYEQYF; D gene: .; clone size: .; J gene: TRBJ2-7; V gene: TRBV5-1
CDR3 DNA: TGTGCCAGCTCACGACGACAGGGGGGGAACACTGAAGCTTTCTTT; CDR3 protein: CASSRRQGGNTEAFF; D gene: TRBD1; clone size: .; J gene: TRBJ1-1; V gene: TRBV18
CDR3 DNA: TGTGCCAGCAGCTTGCCCGGACAGGACACTGAAGCTTTCTTT; CDR3 protein: CASSLPGQDTEAFF; D gene: TRBD1; clone size: .; J gene: TRBJ1-1; V gene: TRBV5-5
CDR3 DNA: TGTGCCTGGACGACTAACACTGAAGCTTTCTTT; CDR3 protein: CAWTTNTEAFF; D gene: .; clone size: .; J gene: TRBJ1-1; V gene: TRBV30
CDR3 DNA: TGTGCCAGCAGTTACTCGGGGCAGTCTGGGGCCAACGTCCTGACTTTC; CDR3 protein: CASSYSGQSGANVLTF; D gene: .; clone size: .; J gene: TRBJ2-6; V gene: TRBV28
CDR3 DNA: TGTGCCAGCAGCTTAGGGTCGGGACTAGAGCAGTATTTT; CDR3 protein: CASSLGSGLEQYF; D gene: TRBD2; clone size: .; J gene: TRBJ2-3; V gene: TRBV7-8
CDR3 DNA: TGTGCCAGTAGTTGGGGGACTAGCGGGGCCGGGGAGCTGTTTTTT; CDR3 protein: CASSWGTSGAGELFF; D gene: TRBD2; clone size: .; J gene: TRBJ2-2; V gene: TRBV19
CDR3 DNA: TGTGCCAGCAGCAACATAGACAGGGTGTCTCTTGGGGGTGAGCAGTTCTTC; CDR3 protein: CASSNIDRVSLGGEQFF; D gene: TRBD1; clone size: .; J gene: TRBJ2-1; V gene: TRBV5-6
CDR3 DNA: TGCGCCAGCAGTGAGAGCGGGAGTACCTACGAGCAGTACTTC; CDR3 protein: CASSESGSTYEQYF; D gene: TRBD2; clone size: .; J gene: TRBJ2-7; V gene: TRBV10-1
CDR3 DNA: TGTGCCAGCAGCCCCCCCGGGAGGGAGCTCAACGAGCAGTACTTC; CDR3 protein: CASSPPGRELNEQYF; D gene: TRBD2; clone size: .; J gene: TRBJ2-7; V gene: TRBV7-9